These T cell receptor beta chains were read from a single sample in a study of OX40 agonist ivuxolimab in advanced cancers. Assay used: immunoSEQ multiplex PCR; TCRdb lists only in-frame clones, some missing. The sample shows about 64,000 clones, about 80% of them seen only once. The sample consisted of CD4+ or CD8+ T cells sorted from blood, taken in a trial of the OX40 agonist ivuxolimab. The receptors originated from an adult with an advanced solid tumor such as melanoma, head and neck, liver or kidney cancer. Each CDR3 is given with its conserved first and last residue. D genes are given only for firm matches. Size tells how often a clone was seen (once, few, many) or the class of an expanded clone, and some rows leave it out.

j_gene,abundance,v_gene,d_gene,CDR3nt,CDR3aa
TRBJ1-5,-,TRBV30,-,TGTGCCTGGAGCTTGAAGGGGCGCGGGAGCAATCAGCCCCAGCATTTT,CAWSLKGRGSNQPQHF
TRBJ2-3,-,TRBV9,-,TGTGCCAGCAGCGTATCGGTTAGCACAGATACGCAGTATTTT,CASSVSVSTDTQYF
TRBJ1-1,-,TRBV19,TRBD1,TGTGCCAGTAGTCCGCAGGGGGGCACTGAAGCTTTCTTT,CASSPQGGTEAFF
TRBJ1-1,-,TRBV10-3,-,TGTGCCAGTGATCCAGACAGTCCCATGAACACTGAAGCTTTCTTT,CASDPDSPMNTEAFF
TRBJ1-2,once,TRBV30,-,TGTGCCTGGAGTGTTGGACAGACCTATGGCTACACCTTC,CAWSVGQTYGYTF
TRBJ2-2,-,TRBV2,TRBD1,TGTGCCACAGAGACAGGGGGCAACGGGGAGCTGTTTTTT,CATETGGNGELFF
TRBJ2-3,-,TRBV7-9,-,TGTGCCAGCAGCTTAGCAGCAGATACGCAGTATTTT,CASSLAADTQYF
TRBJ2-1,once,TRBV19,-,TGTGCCAGTACCCGTGGGAATGAGCAGTTCTTC,CASTRGNEQFF
TRBJ2-7,-,TRBV7-9,-,TGTGCCAGCAGCAAAGGACGGCTCTCCTACGAGCAGTACTTC,CASSKGRLSYEQYF
TRBJ2-5,-,TRBV25-1,-,TGTGCCAGCAGTGGAGGGGTCGGGCACCCCCTCGAGACCCAGTACTTC,CASSGGVGHPLETQYF
TRBJ2-5,-,TRBV6-5,TRBD1,TGTGCCAGCAGTTACGGGCCAGGGGGACAAGAGACCCAGTACTTC,CASSYGPGGQETQYF
TRBJ2-7,-,TRBV11-3,-,TGTGCCAGCAGCTTAGAGAGAGGCGGGCCTAGGAGCTACGAGCAGTACTTC,CASSLERGGPRSYEQYF
TRBJ2-1,-,TRBV5-1,TRBD2,TGCGCCAGCAGCTACAGCGGGAGTTCCTACAATGAGCAGTTCTTC,CASSYSGSSYNEQFF
TRBJ1-2,-,TRBV19,-,TGTGCCAGTAGTAGAGGACCGGGATTCGATGGCTACACCTTC,CASSRGPGFDGYTF